The clone carrying this TCR beta chain was recorded many times. CDR3 length: 11 amino acids. Per the germline V gene, CDR1 is MNHEY and CDR2 is SVGEGT. Trimming shortened V by 6 bases and J by 9 bases, and 10 bases separated the two germline ends. These data are taken from a study of naive and memory T cell subsets. The SP2 primer and nested alpha and beta constant region primers amplified ligated cDNA in four rounds. TCRdb re-called the 5' RACE reads through MiXCR, storing one row per CDR3 protein. The sample has roughly 48,000 distinct CDR3 sequences; about 4.4% are singletons. The library had UMIs added by 3' ligation of an oligonucleotide to TCR cDNA.

The genes are TRBV6-2 or TRBV6-3 and TRBJ2-3, with D perhaps matching TRBD1 or TRBD2 (6 bases each). The sequence was collected from a female donor in good health. CDR3 loop: CASSSGGTQYF. DNA of the CDR3: TGTGCCAGCAGCTCCGGGGGCACGCAGTATTTT.